This T cell receptor (beta chain) was sequenced during a study of cytomegalovirus exposure and HLA in healthy donors. Turning to the study itself: The 120 validation repertoires, a later analysis reported, used the same platform as the roughly 660 repertoires from the first cohort. Study-level points and caveats: Subsequent analysis showed first-cohort TCR clusters tending to co-occur in 120 validation repertoires.

The CDR3 is 16 residues long. V shed 5 bases and J 2 bases; nucleotides not matched to a gene: 8. The germline gives CDR1 SGHRS, CDR2 YFSETQ. The donors were members of the roughly 120-subject validation cohort (separate from the roughly 700-subject first cohort). On this clone itself: No antigen is known for it.

The method was immunoSEQ multiplex PCR; TCRdb's version includes in-frame clones alone and lacks a portion of them. The sample includes about 89,000 clones, approximately 84% seen only once; the top ten take 9% to 14%. This chain uses TRBV5-1 with TRBJ1-3; 9 bases are a match to TRBD1. The sequence came from a woman aged 18-35 years in good health and CMV-seropositive. The sequenced sample was PBMCs. This chain's CDR3 is CASRPGTGSPGNTIYF. CDR3 nucleotides: TGCGCCAGCAGACCCGGGACAGGGTCCCCTGGAAACACCATATATTTT.